This T cell receptor beta chain was recovered during a study of blood T cell repertoires in COVID-19. About the study: Italy, Spain and the United States were the sources of the convalescent and acute COVID-19 samples. PBMCs, B-cell-depleted T cells, or T cells were the source of the cDNA or gDNA that made up the material.

Trimming shortened V by 1 base and J by 1 base, and 11 bases separated the two germline ends. The CDR3 has 15 residues. Germline values: CDR1 SGHRS, CDR2 YFSETQ. Under the authors' procedure: Estimated nucleated cell counts came from reference gene primer amplification. Repertoires were generated with immunoSEQ multiplex PCR, while TCRdb's copy carries only in-frame clones and drops some. Clone size and V and J calls were adopted from that table, with D and trimming inferred from the DNA. The profile covers roughly 300,000 clones, with roughly 90% appearing a single time and 6.4% taken by the ten largest.

The receptor comes from a man aged 18 to 29 who had recovered from COVID-19. V usage is TRBV5-1 and J usage is TRBJ2-5, with TRBD1 as a possible D gene (6 bases). The sequencing input was peripheral blood. The CDR3 region is CASSLFRDTQETQYF. CDR3 coding DNA: TGCGCCAGCAGCTTGTTTAGGGACACCCAAGAGACCCAGTACTTC.